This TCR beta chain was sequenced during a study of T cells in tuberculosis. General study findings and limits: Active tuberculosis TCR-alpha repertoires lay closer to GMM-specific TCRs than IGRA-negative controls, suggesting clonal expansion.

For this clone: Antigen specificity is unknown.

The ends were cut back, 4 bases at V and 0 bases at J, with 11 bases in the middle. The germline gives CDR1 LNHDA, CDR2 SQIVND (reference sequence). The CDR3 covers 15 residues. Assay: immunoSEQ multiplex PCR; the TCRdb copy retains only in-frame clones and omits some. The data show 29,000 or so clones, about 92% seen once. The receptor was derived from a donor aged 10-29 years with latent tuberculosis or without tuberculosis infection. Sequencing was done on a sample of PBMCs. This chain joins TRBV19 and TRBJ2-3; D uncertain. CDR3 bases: TGTGCCAGTAGTAGGGTTAGCTCGAGCACAGATACGCAGTATTTT. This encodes CASSRVSSSTDTQYF.